The rows below give T cell receptor beta chains drawn from one sample of a study of identical twins. MiXCR, run by TCRdb on the 5' RACE reads, gives a single entry per CDR3 protein. Seen here are around 530,000 distinct CDR3 sequences, around 15% observed once, and the top ten hold 0.44%. These data also formed part of another study, on yellow fever vaccine responses in identical twins.

Sequencing was carried out using CD4+ T cells sorted from blood. Source of these receptors: a woman between 18 and 30 years old in good health. CDR3s include the opening cysteine and the closing phenylalanine or tryptophan. The D gene is left open where the match is weak. For some rows the clone size is stated as once, few or many, or as a class when expanded; others skip it.

few	TRBV9	TRBD2	TRBJ2-1	CASSVIAGFYNEQFF	TGTGCCAGCAGCGTAATAGCGGGGTTCTACAATGAGCAGTTCTTC
-	TRBV7-2	-	TRBJ2-7	CASSQDSPHTYEQYF	TGTGCCAGCAGCCAAGACAGCCCCCACACCTACGAGCAGTACTTC
few	TRBV5-1	TRBD1	TRBJ2-5	CASSLDRGRRETQYF	TGCGCCAGCAGCCTGGACAGGGGGCGCCGTGAGACCCAGTACTTC
few	TRBV4-1	TRBD2	TRBJ2-4	CASSPGLAGGGPKNIQYF	TGCGCCAGCAGCCCGGGACTAGCGGGAGGGGGACCCAAAAACATTCAGTACTTC
few	TRBV18	TRBD1	TRBJ1-4	CASSRPGQGANSEKLFF	TGTGCCAGCTCACGTCCGGGACAGGGGGCGAACAGTGAAAAACTGTTTTTT
few	TRBV7-8	TRBD2	TRBJ2-3	CASSLGPSGIVTDTQYF	TGTGCCAGCAGCTTAGGCCCTAGCGGGATCGTCACAGATACGCAGTATTTT
-	TRBV4-1	TRBD2	TRBJ2-2	CASSQGLAGANTGELFF	TGCGCCAGCAGCCAGGGTCTAGCGGGGGCTAACACCGGGGAGCTGTTTTTT
-	TRBV7-8	TRBD2	TRBJ2-2	CASSSLAGGPGTGELFF	TGTGCCAGCAGCTCACTAGCGGGAGGGCCTGGGACCGGGGAGCTGTTTTTT
-	TRBV20-1	-	TRBJ1-6	CSARDPSRGMANSPLHF	TGCAGTGCTAGAGATCCGTCCAGGGGCATGGCTAATTCACCCCTCCACTTT
-	TRBV20-1	TRBD2	TRBJ2-7	CSATGLYYEQYF	TGCAGTGCCACGGGACTATACTACGAGCAGTACTTC
-	TRBV14	-	TRBJ1-4	CASSQEGYRNEKLFF	TGTGCCAGCAGCCAAGAAGGGTACCGTAATGAAAAACTGTTTTTT
-	TRBV20-1	-	TRBJ2-1	CSAVGLGHNEQFF	TGCAGTGCTGTGGGACTGGGCCACAATGAGCAGTTCTTC
-	TRBV28	TRBD2	TRBJ2-1	CASSLLSGSRDNEQFF	TGTGCCAGCAGTTTACTCAGCGGGAGTAGGGACAATGAGCAGTTCTTC
-	TRBV5-1	-	TRBJ2-3	CASSLMASKTSSDTQYF	TGCGCCAGCAGCTTGATGGCGAGCAAAACTAGTTCAGATACGCAGTATTTT
-	TRBV5-1	TRBD1	TRBJ1-2	CASSGGTGGQSHGYTF	TGCGCCAGCAGCGGAGGGACAGGGGGCCAGTCTCATGGCTACACCTTC
few	TRBV4-1	-	TRBJ1-2	CASSQDLIFVSLRGYTF	TGCGCCAGCAGCCAAGATCTGATTTTCGTCAGCCTGCGGGGCTACACCTTC
-	TRBV20-1	-	TRBJ2-3	CSAPDLKNTDTQYF	TGCAGTGCTCCAGACCTGAAAAACACAGATACGCAGTATTTT
few	TRBV19	-	TRBJ2-3	CASSIRVSTDTQYF	TGTGCCAGTAGTATTCGCGTAAGCACAGATACGCAGTATTTT
-	TRBV6-1	-	TRBJ2-1	CASSRGGSSEQFF	TGTGCCAGCAGCCGAGGAGGGTCTAGTGAGCAGTTCTTC
few	TRBV24-1	TRBD2	TRBJ2-1	CATSDLTSGIDDEQFF	TGTGCCACCAGTGATTTGACTAGCGGGATTGACGATGAGCAGTTCTTC
-	TRBV2	-	TRBJ2-5	CASRRTQETQYF	TGTGCCAGCAGGAGAACACAAGAGACCCAGTACTTC
-	TRBV10-3	-	TRBJ2-3	CATWGVGTDTQYF	TGTGCCACATGGGGGGTGGGCACAGATACGCAGTATTTT
few	TRBV27	TRBD1	TRBJ1-1	CASRPTGTGYEAFF	TGTGCCAGCAGGCCAACCGGGACAGGGTACGAAGCTTTCTTT
few	TRBV24-1	-	TRBJ1-1	CATSDARGTNTEAFF	TGTGCCACCAGTGATGCCAGGGGTACCAACACTGAAGCTTTCTTT
few	TRBV5-5	-	TRBJ2-1	CASSGDGGGTYNEQFF	TGTGCCAGCAGCGGGGATGGGGGAGGCACCTACAATGAGCAGTTCTTC
few	TRBV5-6	TRBD1	TRBJ2-5	CASSYRDRPQETQYF	TGTGCCAGCAGCTACAGGGACAGGCCGCAAGAGACCCAGTACTTC
-	TRBV20-1	TRBD2	TRBJ2-3	CSASRLAGGDTQYF	TGCAGTGCTAGTAGGCTAGCGGGAGGAGATACGCAGTATTTT
few	TRBV24-1	TRBD2	TRBJ2-5	CATSDPLARETQYF	TGTGCCACCAGTGATCCACTAGCGAGGGAGACCCAGTACTTC
-	TRBV7-8	-	TRBJ1-5	CASSLLSLTSNQPQHF	TGTGCCAGCAGCTTATTATCTCTGACTAGCAATCAGCCCCAGCATTTT
-	TRBV5-1	-	TRBJ1-4	CASSFDRIDEKLFF	TGCGCCAGCAGCTTCGACCGTATAGATGAAAAACTGTTTTTT
few	TRBV3-1	-	TRBJ1-1	CASRQGSAEAFF	TGTGCCAGCAGACAGGGTAGCGCTGAAGCTTTCTTT
-	TRBV20-1	-	TRBJ2-4	CSALGGVGNIQYF	TGCAGTGCTTTGGGGGGAGTGGGAAACATTCAGTACTTC
few	TRBV11-2	TRBD1	TRBJ1-1	CASSPGQGTKAFF	TGTGCCAGCAGCCCAGGACAGGGTACGAAAGCTTTCTTT
few	TRBV28	TRBD1	TRBJ1-5	CASRRDSTNQPQHF	TGTGCCAGCAGAAGGGACAGCACCAATCAGCCCCAGCATTTT
-	TRBV10-3	TRBD1	TRBJ1-5	CAISPGGTGSNQPQHF	TGTGCCATCAGTCCCGGGGGGACAGGTAGCAATCAGCCCCAGCATTTT
few	TRBV5-1	TRBD1	TRBJ2-7	CASSFTGEIYEQYF	TGCGCCAGCAGCTTTACAGGGGAAATCTACGAGCAGTACTTC
many	TRBV10-3	TRBD2	TRBJ2-5	CAISSGGETQYF	TGTGCCATCAGCAGCGGGGGTGAGACCCAGTACTTC
-	TRBV5-5	-	TRBJ2-2	CASSSPRGVNTGELFF	TGTGCCAGCAGCTCCCCCAGGGGGGTGAACACCGGGGAGCTGTTTTTT
many	TRBV5-1	TRBD1	TRBJ2-1	CASSLVGTGLNEQFF	TGCGCCAGCAGCTTGGTGGGGACAGGCTTGAATGAGCAGTTCTTC
-	TRBV5-1	TRBD1	TRBJ2-5	CASSLRWSRGLETQYF	TGCGCCAGCAGCTTGCGGTGGTCCAGGGGGCTTGAGACCCAGTACTTC
once	TRBV19	-	TRBJ2-4	CASSPRTANIQYF	TGTGCCAGTAGTCCTCGGACAGCAAACATTCAGTACTTC
few	TRBV6-1	TRBD1	TRBJ1-1	CASSLTGTKLQMNTEAFF	TGTGCCAGCAGTCTGACAGGGACTAAACTCCAAATGAACACTGAAGCTTTCTTT
few	TRBV28	TRBD1	TRBJ1-1	CASSQGQFVGYTEAFF	TGTGCCAGCAGCCAGGGACAGTTCGTGGGGTACACTGAAGCTTTCTTT
-	TRBV28	-	TRBJ1-4	CASRDSTNEKLFF	TGTGCCAGCCGGGATTCAACTAATGAAAAACTGTTTTTT
-	TRBV2	-	TRBJ1-5	CASSVQESQPQHF	TGTGCCAGCAGTGTTCAGGAGAGTCAGCCCCAGCATTTT
-	TRBV9	-	TRBJ2-7	CASSADGRSPSYEQYF	TGTGCCAGCAGCGCGGACGGGAGATCCCCCTCCTACGAGCAGTACTTC
few	TRBV20-1	TRBD1	TRBJ2-1	CSAITGGEFHEQFF	TGCAGTGCGATCACAGGGGGCGAATTCCATGAGCAGTTCTTC
-	TRBV9	TRBD2	TRBJ2-1	CASSPGLAGGPEQFF	TGTGCCAGCAGCCCGGGGCTAGCGGGAGGGCCGGAGCAGTTCTTC
few	TRBV5-1	-	TRBJ2-1	CASSNPGRRSSYNEQFF	TGCGCCAGCAGCAACCCGGGACGGAGGAGCTCCTACAATGAGCAGTTCTTC
-	TRBV3-1	-	TRBJ2-6	CASSQEDVRISGANVLTF	TGTGCCAGCAGCCAAGAAGATGTCCGGATCTCTGGGGCCAACGTCCTGACTTTC
few	TRBV28	TRBD1	TRBJ1-4	CASSFDRGLTEKLFF	TGTGCCAGCAGTTTCGACAGGGGGCTCACTGAAAAACTGTTTTTT
-	TRBV20-1	TRBD1	TRBJ1-1	CSATSGTGAEAFF	TGCAGTGCTACCTCCGGGACAGGGGCTGAAGCTTTCTTT
-	TRBV5-1	TRBD2	TRBJ2-5	CASNPLGGSETQYF	TGCGCCAGCAACCCCCTCGGGGGGTCGGAGACCCAGTACTTC
few	TRBV2	-	TRBJ1-3	CASSDSGIAGTIYF	TGTGCCAGCAGTGATTCTGGGATTGCCGGCACCATATATTTT